The 5 T cell receptor beta chains below all came from one sample that was sequenced in a study of T cell repertoires in cytomegalovirus infection (dated by TCRdb to the late 2010s). TCRdb lists the instrument as Illumina HiSeq 1500. TCRdb applied fastp at Q25 and MiXCR to the public reads, then kept only in-frame beta chains. Here each entry gathers all rows of one CDR3 protein and keeps the most common genes and DNA. The sample records about 130,000 distinct CDR3 sequences, about 31% of which are singletons. The ten largest clones represent about 53% of the sample. Their recognized antigens are unknown. What the treatment or condition label conveys for this sample: in vitro stimulation with specific CMV peptide epitopes to enrich CMV-specific T cells. The input for sequencing was CD8+ T cells from cultured PBMCs, taken from culture after CMV antigen stimulation. Every receptor here comes from a human donor in good health (CMV status not recorded). Some clones in this sample may be carry-over from other donors' samples.

The rearrangement joins TRBV24-1 to TRBJ2-3; D remains unclear. Germline V gene lookup returns CDR1 KGHDR and CDR2 SFDVKD. The germline V and J ends were trimmed by 0 bases and 4 bases, with 4 bases remaining between them. The CDR3 is made up of 13 amino acids. The CDR3 nucleotides read TGTGCCACCAGTGATTTGTACGCAGATACGCAGTATTTT. Protein product: CATSDLYADTQYF.

This chain links TRBV28 with TRBJ2-1; 8 bases fit TRBD2. Per the germline V gene, CDR1 is MDHEN and CDR2 is SYDVKM. The CDR3 is 11 amino acids. V shed 11 bases, J shed 9 bases, and the junction held 6 bases outside the gene matches. The CDR3 DNA reads as TGTGCCTCACAAAGCGGGGGTGAGCAGTTCTTC. Its translation is CASQSGGEQFF.

The gene calls are TRBV28 and TRBJ2-5, with D perhaps TRBD1 or TRBD2 (5 bases each). This CDR3 has 19 amino acids. Germline V gives CDR1 MDHEN, CDR2 SYDVKM. V was trimmed by 0 bases and J by 1 base, leaving 21 bases between them. The CDR3 is CASSLWKWGEGTRQETQYF. As DNA, the CDR3 is TGTGCCAGCAGTTTATGGAAGTGGGGTGAGGGGACCCGCCAAGAGACCCAGTACTTC.

This clonotype was detected only a few times. The chain has TRBV7-9 and TRBJ2-1; D is ambiguous. This CDR3 has 11 residues. The V gene lost 5 bases and the J gene lost 10 bases, with 9 bases spanning the gap. The germline CDR1 and CDR2 sequences are SEHNR and FQNEAQ (reference sequence). CDR3 bases: TGTGCCAGCAGCCCTAGTAGAGAGCAGTTCTTC. This encodes CASSPSREQFF. The full variable domain, rest sourced from reference TRBV7-9 and TRBJ2-1, is DTGVSQNPRHKITKRGQNVTFRCDPISEHNRLYWYRQTLGQGPEFLTYFQNEAQLEKSRLLSDRFSAERPKGSFSTLEIQRTEQGDSAMYLCASSPSREQFFGPGTRLTVL.

This clonotype was seen ten or more times. J is TRBJ2-7 and V is TRBV7-9, with TRBD1 matching over 10 bases. Germline values: CDR1 SEHNR, CDR2 FQNEAQ (reference sequence). J was trimmed by 5 bases and V by 5 bases; bases with no gene match: 12. The CDR3 runs 16 residues. CDR3: CASSKSGTGVVHEQYF. For the CDR3, the DNA is TGTGCCAGCAGCAAGTCCGGGACAGGGGTGGTCCACGAGCAGTACTTC.